The entry below describes one TCR beta chain. The germline CDR1 and CDR2 sequences are MDHEN and SYDVKM. V was clipped by 7 bases and J by 12 bases, with 25 bases between them. This CDR3 is 15 amino acids long. The sample is drawn from a study of blood T cell repertoires in COVID-19. About the study: Samples of COVID-19 (acute and convalescent) were obtained from the United States, Italy and Spain. PBMCs, B-cell-depleted T cells, or T cells provided the cDNA or gDNA that made up the material.

As handled by the study authors: Using reference gene primer amplification, nucleated cell counts were estimated. The repertoire was sequenced with immunoSEQ multiplex PCR; TCRdb's copy has only in-frame clones and lacks some. Clonal size and the V and J genes are those of that table, whereas D and trimming came from the DNA. The repertoire holds about 290,000 clones, with around 81% as singletons. The chain employs TRBV28 and TRBJ2-1, with D possibly being TRBD2 (6 bases). The source is a woman in her 50s with active or convalescent COVID-19. The sequenced sample consisted of peripheral blood. DNA for the CDR3: TGTGCCAGCATCACCTCGTGGGACTTGCCTAGTGGGCAGTTCTTC. It encodes CASITSWDLPSGQFF.